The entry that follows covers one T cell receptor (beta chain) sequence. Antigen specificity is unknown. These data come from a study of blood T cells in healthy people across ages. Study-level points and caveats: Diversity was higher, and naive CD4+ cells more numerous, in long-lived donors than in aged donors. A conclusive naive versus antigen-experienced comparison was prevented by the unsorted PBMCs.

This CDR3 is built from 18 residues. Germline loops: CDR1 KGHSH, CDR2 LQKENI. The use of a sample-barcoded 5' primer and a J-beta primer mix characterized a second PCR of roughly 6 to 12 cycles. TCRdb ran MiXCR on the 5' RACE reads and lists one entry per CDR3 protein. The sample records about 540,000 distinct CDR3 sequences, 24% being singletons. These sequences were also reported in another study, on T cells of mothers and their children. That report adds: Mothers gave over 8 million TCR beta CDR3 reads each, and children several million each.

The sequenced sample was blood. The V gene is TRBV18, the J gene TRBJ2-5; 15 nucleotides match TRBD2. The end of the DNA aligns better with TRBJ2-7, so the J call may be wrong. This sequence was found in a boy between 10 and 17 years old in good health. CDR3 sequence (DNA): TGTGCCAGCTCACCAGGACTAGCGGGAGGGATGCTGGCCTACGAGCAGTACTTC. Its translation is CASSPGLAGGMLAYEQYF.